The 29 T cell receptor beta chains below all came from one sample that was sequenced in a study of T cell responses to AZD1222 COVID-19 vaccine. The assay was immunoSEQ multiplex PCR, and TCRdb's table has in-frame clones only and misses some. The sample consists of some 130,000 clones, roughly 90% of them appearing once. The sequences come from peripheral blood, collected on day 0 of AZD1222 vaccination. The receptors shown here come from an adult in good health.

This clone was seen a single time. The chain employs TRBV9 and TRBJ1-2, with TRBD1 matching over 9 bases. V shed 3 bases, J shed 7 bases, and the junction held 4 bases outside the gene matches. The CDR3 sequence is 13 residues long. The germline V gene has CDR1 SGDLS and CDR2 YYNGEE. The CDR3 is CASSAGQGFGYTF. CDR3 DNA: TGTGCCAGCAGCGCCGGACAGGGGTTTGGCTACACCTTC.

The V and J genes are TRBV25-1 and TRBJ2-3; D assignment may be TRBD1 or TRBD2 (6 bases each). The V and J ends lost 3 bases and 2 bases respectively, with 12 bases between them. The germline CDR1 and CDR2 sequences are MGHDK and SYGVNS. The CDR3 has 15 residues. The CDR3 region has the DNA TGTGCCAGCAGTGATCACCGGGGGCTCACAGATACGCAGTATTTT. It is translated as CASSDHRGLTDTQYF.

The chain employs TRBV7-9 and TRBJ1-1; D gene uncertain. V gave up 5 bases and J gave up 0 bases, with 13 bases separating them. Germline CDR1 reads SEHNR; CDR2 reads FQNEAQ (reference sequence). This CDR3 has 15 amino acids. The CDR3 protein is CASSPSFRMNTEAFF. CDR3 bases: TGTGCCAGCAGCCCAAGTTTCCGGATGAACACTGAAGCTTTCTTT.

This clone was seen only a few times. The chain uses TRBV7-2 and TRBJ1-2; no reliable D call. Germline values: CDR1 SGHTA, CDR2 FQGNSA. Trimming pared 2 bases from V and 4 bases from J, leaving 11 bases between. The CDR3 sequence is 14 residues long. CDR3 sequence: CASSLRSPAYGYTF. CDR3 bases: TGTGCCAGCAGCTTAAGGTCTCCTGCCTATGGCTACACCTTC.

Here the CDR3 reads CASSPGQGNTEAFF. In nucleotides, the CDR3 is TGCGCCAGCAGCCCTGGACAGGGGAACACTGAAGCTTTCTTT. The chain carries TRBV10-1 and TRBJ1-1; 8 nucleotides agree with TRBD1. Germline V gene lookup returns CDR1 WNHNN and CDR2 SYGVQD (reference sequence). The CDR3 runs to 14 residues. V gave up 6 bases and J gave up 1 base; unmatched junction bases: 4.

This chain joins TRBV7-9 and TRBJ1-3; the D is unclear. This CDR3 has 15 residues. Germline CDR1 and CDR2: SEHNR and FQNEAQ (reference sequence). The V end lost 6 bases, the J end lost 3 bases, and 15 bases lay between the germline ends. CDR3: CASRPSGSHGNTIYF. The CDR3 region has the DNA TGTGCCAGCAGACCGTCGGGGAGTCATGGAAACACCATATATTTT.

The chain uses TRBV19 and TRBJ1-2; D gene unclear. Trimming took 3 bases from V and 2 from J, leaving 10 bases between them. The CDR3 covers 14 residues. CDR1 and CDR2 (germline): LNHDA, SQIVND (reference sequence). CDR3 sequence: CASSIWRSNYGYTF. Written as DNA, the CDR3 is TGTGCCAGTAGTATCTGGCGGAGCAACTATGGCTACACCTTC. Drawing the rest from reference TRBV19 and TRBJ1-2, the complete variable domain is DGGITQSPKYLFRKEGQNVTLSCEQNLNHDAMYWYRQDPGQGLRLIYYSQIVNDFQKGDIAEGYSVSREKKESFPLTVTSAQKNPTAFYLCASSIWRSNYGYTFGSGTRLTVV.

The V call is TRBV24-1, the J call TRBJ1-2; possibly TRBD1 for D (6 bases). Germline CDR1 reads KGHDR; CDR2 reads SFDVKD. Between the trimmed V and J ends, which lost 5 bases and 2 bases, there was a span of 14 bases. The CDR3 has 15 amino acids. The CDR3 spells CATSALRDTNYGYTF. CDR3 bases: TGTGCCACCAGTGCTTTAAGGGACACCAACTATGGCTACACCTTC.

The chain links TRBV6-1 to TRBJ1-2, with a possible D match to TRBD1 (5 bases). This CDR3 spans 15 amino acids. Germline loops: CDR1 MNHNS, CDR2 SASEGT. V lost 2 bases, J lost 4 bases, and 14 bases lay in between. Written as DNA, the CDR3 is TGTGCCAGCAGTGAAACGGGGTCTAGGGGCTATGGCTACACCTTC. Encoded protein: CASSETGSRGYGYTF.

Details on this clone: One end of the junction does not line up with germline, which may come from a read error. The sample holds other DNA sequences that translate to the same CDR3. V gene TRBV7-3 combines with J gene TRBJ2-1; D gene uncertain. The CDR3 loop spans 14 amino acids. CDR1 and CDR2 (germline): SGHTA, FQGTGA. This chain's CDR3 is CASSLDTANNEQFF. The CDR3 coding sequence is TGCGCCAGCAGCTTAGATACCGCCAACAATGAGCAGTTCTTC.

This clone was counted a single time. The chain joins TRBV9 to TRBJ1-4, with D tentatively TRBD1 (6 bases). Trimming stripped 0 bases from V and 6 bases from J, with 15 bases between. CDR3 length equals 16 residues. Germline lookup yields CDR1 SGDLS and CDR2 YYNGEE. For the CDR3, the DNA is TGTGCCAGCAGCGTAGTCAGGGGCGGAGGGGATGAAAAACTGTTTTTT. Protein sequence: CASSVVRGGGDEKLFF.

The DNA for the CDR3 is TGTGCCAGCAGCCCCCGACTAACGAGGGACGCCATGCTCACTGAAGCTTTCTTT. This gives the protein CASSPRLTRDAMLTEAFF. V gene TRBV7-3 combines with J gene TRBJ1-1; possible D gene TRBD1, 5 bases. CDR3 length equals 18 residues. In germline, CDR1 is SGHTA, CDR2 FQGTGA. Trimming pared 5 bases from V and 4 bases from J, leaving 26 bases between.

This CDR3 is CASSEGQYQNYGYTF. The CDR3 DNA follows: TGTGCCAGCAGTGAAGGGCAGTACCAAAACTATGGCTACACCTTC. This chain joins TRBV6-1 and TRBJ1-2; D is undetermined. The CDR3 spans 15 residues. The V and J ends lost 1 base and 2 bases respectively, with 11 bases between them. CDR1 MNHNS and CDR2 SASEGT come from the germline V gene.

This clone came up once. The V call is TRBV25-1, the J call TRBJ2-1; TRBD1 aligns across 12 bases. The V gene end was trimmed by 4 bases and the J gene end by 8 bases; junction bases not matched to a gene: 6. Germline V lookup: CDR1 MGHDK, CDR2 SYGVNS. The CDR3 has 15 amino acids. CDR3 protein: CASSVYGTGGYEQFF. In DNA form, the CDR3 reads TGTGCCAGCAGTGTCTATGGGACAGGGGGCTATGAGCAGTTCTTC.

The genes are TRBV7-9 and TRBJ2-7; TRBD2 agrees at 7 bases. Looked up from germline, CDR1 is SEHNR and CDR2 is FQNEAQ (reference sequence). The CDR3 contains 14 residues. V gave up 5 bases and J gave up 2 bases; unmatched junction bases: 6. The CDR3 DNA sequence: TGTGCCAGCAGCCAGACTGGGGGGGCCTACGAGCAGTACTTC. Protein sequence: CASSQTGGAYEQYF.

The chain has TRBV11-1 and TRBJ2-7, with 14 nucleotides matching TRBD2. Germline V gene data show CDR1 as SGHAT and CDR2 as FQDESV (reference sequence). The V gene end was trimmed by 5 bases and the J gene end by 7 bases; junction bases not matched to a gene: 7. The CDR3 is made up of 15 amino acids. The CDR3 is CASSRGLAGAEEQYF. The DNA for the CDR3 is TGTGCCAGCAGCCGGGGACTAGCGGGAGCTGAGGAGCAGTACTTC.

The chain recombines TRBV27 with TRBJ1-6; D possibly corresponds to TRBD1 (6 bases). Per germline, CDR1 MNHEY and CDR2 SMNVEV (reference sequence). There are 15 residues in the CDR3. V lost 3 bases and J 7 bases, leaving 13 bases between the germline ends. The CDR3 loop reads CASSFSRGANSPLHF. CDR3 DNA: TGTGCCAGCAGTTTTTCTCGGGGGGCAAATTCACCCCTCCACTTT.

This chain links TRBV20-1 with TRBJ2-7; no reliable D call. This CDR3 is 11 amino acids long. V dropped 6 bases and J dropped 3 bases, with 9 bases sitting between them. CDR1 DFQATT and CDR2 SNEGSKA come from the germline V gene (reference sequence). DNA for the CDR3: TGCAGTGCAGGCAGAAGCTACGAGCAGTACTTC. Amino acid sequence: CSAGRSYEQYF.

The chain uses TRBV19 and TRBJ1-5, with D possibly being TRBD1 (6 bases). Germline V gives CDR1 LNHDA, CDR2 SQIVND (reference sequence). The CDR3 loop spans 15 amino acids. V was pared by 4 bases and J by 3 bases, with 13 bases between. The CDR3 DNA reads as TGTGCCAGTAGTAAGTACAGGGACTACAATCAGCCCCAGCATTTT. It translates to CASSKYRDYNQPQHF.

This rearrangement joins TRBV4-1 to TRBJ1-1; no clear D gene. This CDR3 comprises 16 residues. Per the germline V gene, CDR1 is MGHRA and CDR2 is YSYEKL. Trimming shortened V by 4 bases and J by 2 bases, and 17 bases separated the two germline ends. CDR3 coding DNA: TGCGCCAGCAGCCCGAGAGAGGGCGGGTATAACACTGAAGCTTTCTTT. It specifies CASSPREGGYNTEAFF.

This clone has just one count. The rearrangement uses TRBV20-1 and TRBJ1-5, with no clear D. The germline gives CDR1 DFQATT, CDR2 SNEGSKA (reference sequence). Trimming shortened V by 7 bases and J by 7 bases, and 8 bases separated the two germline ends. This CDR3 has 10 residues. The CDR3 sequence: CSETGQPQHF. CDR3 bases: TGCAGTGAGACCGGACAGCCCCAGCATTTT.

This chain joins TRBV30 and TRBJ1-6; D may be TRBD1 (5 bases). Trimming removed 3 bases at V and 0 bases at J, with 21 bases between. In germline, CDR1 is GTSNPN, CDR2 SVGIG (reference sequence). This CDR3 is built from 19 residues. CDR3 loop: CAWSTRWGLASSYNSPLHF. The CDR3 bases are TGTGCCTGGAGCACAAGATGGGGGTTGGCGAGCTCCTATAATTCACCCCTCCACTTT.

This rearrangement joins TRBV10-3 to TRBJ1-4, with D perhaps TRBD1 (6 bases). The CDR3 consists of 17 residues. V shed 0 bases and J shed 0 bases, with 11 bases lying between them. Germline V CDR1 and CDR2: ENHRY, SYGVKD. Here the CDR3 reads CAISESAGVATNEKLFF. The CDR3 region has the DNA TGTGCCATCAGTGAGTCGGCAGGGGTCGCAACTAATGAAAAACTGTTTTTT.

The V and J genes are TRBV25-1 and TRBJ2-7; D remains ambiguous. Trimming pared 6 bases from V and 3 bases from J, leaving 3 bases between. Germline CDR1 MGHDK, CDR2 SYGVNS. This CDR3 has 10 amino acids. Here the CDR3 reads CASSLYEQYF. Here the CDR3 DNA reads TGTGCCAGCAGCCTCTACGAGCAGTACTTC.

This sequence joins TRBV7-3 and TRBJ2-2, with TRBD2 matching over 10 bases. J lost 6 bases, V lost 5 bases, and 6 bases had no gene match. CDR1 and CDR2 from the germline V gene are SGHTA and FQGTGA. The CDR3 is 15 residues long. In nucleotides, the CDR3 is TGTGCCAGCAGCCCAAGCGGGGGGGCCGCCGGGGAGCTGTTTTTT. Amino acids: CASSPSGGAAGELFF.

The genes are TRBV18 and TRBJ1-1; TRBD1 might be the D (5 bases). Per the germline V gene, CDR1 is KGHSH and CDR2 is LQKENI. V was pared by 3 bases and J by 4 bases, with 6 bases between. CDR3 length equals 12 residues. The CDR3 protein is CASSPTATEAFF. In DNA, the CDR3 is TGTGCCAGCTCACCGACAGCCACTGAAGCTTTCTTT.

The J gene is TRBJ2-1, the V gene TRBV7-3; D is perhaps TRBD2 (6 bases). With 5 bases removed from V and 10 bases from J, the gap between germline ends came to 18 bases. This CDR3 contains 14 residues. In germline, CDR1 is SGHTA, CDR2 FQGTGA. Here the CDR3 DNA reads TGTGCCAGCAGCCGAAGGACTAACCCCGCCGAGCAGTTCTTC. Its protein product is CASSRRTNPAEQFF.

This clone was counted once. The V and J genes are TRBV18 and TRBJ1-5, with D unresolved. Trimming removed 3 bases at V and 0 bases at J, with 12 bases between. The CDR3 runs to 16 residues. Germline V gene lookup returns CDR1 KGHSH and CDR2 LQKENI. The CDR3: CASSPKGGDSNQPQHF. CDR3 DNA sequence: TGTGCCAGCTCACCTAAAGGTGGGGATAGCAATCAGCCCCAGCATTTT.

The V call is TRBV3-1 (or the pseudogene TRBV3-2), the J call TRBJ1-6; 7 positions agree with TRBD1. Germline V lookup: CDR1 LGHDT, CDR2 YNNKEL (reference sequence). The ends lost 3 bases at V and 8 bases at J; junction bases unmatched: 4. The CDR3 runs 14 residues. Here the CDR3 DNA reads TGTGCCAGCAGCCAGACAGGGCTGGATTCACCCCTCCACTTT. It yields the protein CASSQTGLDSPLHF.